These 10 T cell receptor beta chains came from one sample sequenced in a study of OX40 agonist ivuxolimab in advanced cancers. TCRdb's table, derived via immunoSEQ multiplex PCR, lists solely in-frame clones and lacks some. The sample carries roughly 49,000 clones, almost 90% recorded once. Sequenced here: CD4+ or CD8+ T cells sorted from blood, sampled in a trial of the OX40 agonist ivuxolimab. These receptors all stem from an adult with an advanced solid tumor such as melanoma, head and neck, liver or kidney cancer.

The rearrangement joins TRBV7-9 to TRBJ1-6; D remains unclear. Trimming took off 3 bases at V and 7 bases at J, with 10 bases between the two ends. The germline V gene encodes CDR1 SEHNR and CDR2 FQNEAQ (reference sequence). The CDR3 spans 14 residues. DNA for the CDR3: TGTGCCAGCAGCTTTATGGCAGTCAATTCACCCCTCCACTTT. As protein: CASSFMAVNSPLHF.

The chain combines TRBV6-1 with TRBJ2-7; D is unresolved. This CDR3 comprises 12 residues. Per germline, CDR1 MNHNS and CDR2 SASEGT. Trimming shortened V by 2 bases and J by 3 bases, and 5 bases separated the two germline ends. In DNA form, the CDR3 reads TGTGCCAGCAGTGAATCACTCTACGAGCAGTACTTC. Its translation is CASSESLYEQYF.

The chain links TRBV2 to TRBJ2-5, with unresolved D. Looked up from germline, CDR1 is SNHLY and CDR2 is FYNNEI. This CDR3 is built from 13 residues. V was shortened by 1 base and J by 9 bases, with 12 bases between the two germline ends. CDR3: CASSEGRQAAQYF. The DNA of the CDR3 is TGTGCCAGCAGTGAAGGTCGGCAGGCGGCCCAGTACTTC.

The chain carries TRBV7-9 and TRBJ2-7; no clear D gene. Between the trimmed V and J ends, which lost 0 bases and 1 base, there was a span of 13 bases. There are 16 residues in the CDR3. Germline CDR1 SEHNR, CDR2 FQNEAQ (reference sequence). The CDR3 sequence is CASSLAPQARSYEQYF. DNA for the CDR3: TGTGCCAGCAGCTTAGCGCCCCAGGCTCGATCCTACGAGCAGTACTTC.

The rearrangement uses TRBV18 and TRBJ2-7, with 8 bases that match TRBD1. J was trimmed by 0 bases and V by 2 bases; bases with no gene match: 6. CDR1 KGHSH and CDR2 LQKENI come from the germline V gene. The CDR3 extends over 16 amino acids. The CDR3 sequence is CASSPRITGGSYEQYF. CDR3 DNA sequence: TGTGCCAGCTCACCAAGGATCACAGGGGGCTCCTACGAGCAGTACTTC.

The chain links TRBV6-1 to TRBJ1-3, with D perhaps matching TRBD1 (6 bases). The length of the CDR3 is 15 residues. The V gene's germline CDR1 is MNHNS and CDR2 SASEGT. Between the trimmed V and J ends, which lost 3 bases and 0 bases, there was a span of 9 bases. This CDR3 is CASSDTGNSGNTIYF. The CDR3 region has the DNA TGTGCCAGCAGTGATACAGGGAACTCTGGAAACACCATATATTTT.

This clone was found once. V usage is TRBV27 and J usage is TRBJ2-5, with D unresolved. The CDR3 runs 14 residues. Trimming left V 3 bases short and J 2 bases short, with 10 bases between. Per the germline V gene, CDR1 is MNHEY and CDR2 is SMNVEV (reference sequence). The CDR3 protein is CASSFARRQETQYF. As DNA, the CDR3 is TGTGCCAGCAGTTTCGCGAGGCGGCAAGAGACCCAGTACTTC.

The gene calls are TRBV18 and TRBJ2-2, with D perhaps being TRBD1 or TRBD2 (6 bases each). Germline CDR1 KGHSH, CDR2 LQKENI. V was clipped by 2 bases and J by 0 bases, with 10 bases between them. The CDR3 loop spans 16 amino acids. As DNA, the CDR3 is TGTGCCAGCTCACCAATGGGGGGCTCGAACACCGGGGAGCTGTTTTTT. Translated: CASSPMGGSNTGELFF.

The rearrangement links TRBV30 to TRBJ1-3; TRBD1 matches 10 bases. J gave up 2 bases and V 0 bases, and 4 bases lay outside the gene matches. From germline, CDR1 is GTSNPN and CDR2 SVGIG (reference sequence). This CDR3 spans 16 amino acids. This CDR3 is CAWSVIGQGAGNTIYF. The DNA for the CDR3 is TGTGCCTGGAGTGTAATCGGACAGGGGGCTGGAAACACCATATATTTT.

The V and J genes are TRBV19 and TRBJ2-7; D uncertain. V was trimmed by 6 bases and J by 7 bases, leaving 10 bases between them. CDR1 is LNHDA, CDR2 SQIVND, per germline (reference sequence). The CDR3 sequence is 11 residues long. In DNA form, the CDR3 reads TGTGCCAGTAGCGATCTGTGGGAGCAGTACTTC. It is translated as CASSDLWEQYF.